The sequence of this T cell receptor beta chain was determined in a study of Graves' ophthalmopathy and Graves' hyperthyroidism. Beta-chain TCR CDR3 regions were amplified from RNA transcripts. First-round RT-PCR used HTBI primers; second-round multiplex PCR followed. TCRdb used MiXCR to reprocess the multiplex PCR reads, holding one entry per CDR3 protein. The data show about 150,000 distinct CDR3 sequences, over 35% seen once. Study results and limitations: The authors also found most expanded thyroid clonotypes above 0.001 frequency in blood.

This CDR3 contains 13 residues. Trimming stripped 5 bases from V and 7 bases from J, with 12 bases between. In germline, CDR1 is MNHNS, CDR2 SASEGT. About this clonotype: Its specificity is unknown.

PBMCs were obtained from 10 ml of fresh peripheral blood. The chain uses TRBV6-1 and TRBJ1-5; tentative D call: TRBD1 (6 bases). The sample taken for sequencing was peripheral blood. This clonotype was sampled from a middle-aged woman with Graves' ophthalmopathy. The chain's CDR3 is CASSKQGWQPQHF. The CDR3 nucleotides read TGTGCCAGCAGTAAGCAGGGGTGGCAGCCCCAGCATTTT.